The present TCR beta chain was sequenced within a study of cytomegalovirus exposure and HLA in healthy donors. Study-level points and caveats: Previous analysis showed most TCR beta V segments were productive about 87% or about 30% of the time.

With respect to this clone: The target antigen is unknown.

The CDR3 sequence is 14 residues long. Germline CDR1 and CDR2: SGHTA and FQGNSA. V shed 5 bases and J 1 base; nucleotides not matched to a gene: 4. Researchers ran the PCR with 60 Vbeta and 13 Jbeta primers. Here immunoSEQ multiplex PCR was the method, and the copy in TCRdb shows in-frame clones only, minus some. This sample's table has some 160,000 clones. Donors had nominal health at sampling but likely had unrecorded immune exposures. The chain is built from TRBV7-2 and TRBJ1-1; TRBD1 aligns across 7 bases. The sequencing sample was made of PBMCs. This sequence originates from a man aged 25 to 40 in good health and CMV-seronegative. CDR3 region: CASSLGTANTEAFF. CDR3 nucleotide sequence: TGTGCCAGCAGCCTAGGGACAGCGAACACTGAAGCTTTCTTT.